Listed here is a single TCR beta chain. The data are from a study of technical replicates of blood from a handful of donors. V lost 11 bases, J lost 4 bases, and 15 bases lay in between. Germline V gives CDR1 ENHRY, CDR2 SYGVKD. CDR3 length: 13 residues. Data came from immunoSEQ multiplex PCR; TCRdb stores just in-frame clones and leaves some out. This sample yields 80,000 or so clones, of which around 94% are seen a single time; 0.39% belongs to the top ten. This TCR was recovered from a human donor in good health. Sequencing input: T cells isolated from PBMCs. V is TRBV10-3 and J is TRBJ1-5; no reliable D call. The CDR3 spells CAVSQRLNQPQHF. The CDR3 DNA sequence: TGTGCCGTCTCTCAGAGACTAAATCAGCCCCAGCATTTT.